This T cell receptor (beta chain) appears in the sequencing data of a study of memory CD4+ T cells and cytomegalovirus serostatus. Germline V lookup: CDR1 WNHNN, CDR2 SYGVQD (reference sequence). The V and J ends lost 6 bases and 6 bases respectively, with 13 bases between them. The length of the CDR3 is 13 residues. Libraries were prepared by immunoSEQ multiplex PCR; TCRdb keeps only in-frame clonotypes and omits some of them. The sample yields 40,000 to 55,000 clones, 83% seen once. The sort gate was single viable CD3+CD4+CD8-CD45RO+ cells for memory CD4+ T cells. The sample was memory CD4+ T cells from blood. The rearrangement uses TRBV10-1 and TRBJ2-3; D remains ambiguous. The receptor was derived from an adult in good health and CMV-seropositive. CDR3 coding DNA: TGCGCCAGCAGCCCGTTTCGAGTCGATACGCAGTATTTT. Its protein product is CASSPFRVDTQYF.